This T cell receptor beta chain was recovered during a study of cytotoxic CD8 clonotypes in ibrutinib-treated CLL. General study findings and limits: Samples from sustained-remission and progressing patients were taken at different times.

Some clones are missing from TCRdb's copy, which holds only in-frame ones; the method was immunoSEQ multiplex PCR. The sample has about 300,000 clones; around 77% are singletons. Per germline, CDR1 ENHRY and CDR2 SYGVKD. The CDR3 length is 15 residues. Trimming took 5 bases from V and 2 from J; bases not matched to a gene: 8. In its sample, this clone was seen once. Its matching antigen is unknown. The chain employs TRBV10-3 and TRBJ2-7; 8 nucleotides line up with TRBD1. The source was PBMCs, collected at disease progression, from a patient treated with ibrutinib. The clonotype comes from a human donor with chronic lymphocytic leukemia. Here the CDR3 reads CAISPRTGPTYEQYF. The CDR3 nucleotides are TGTGCCATCAGTCCTCGGACAGGGCCTACCTACGAGCAGTACTTC.